The 27 T cell receptor beta chains below all came from one sample that was sequenced in a study of graft-versus-host responses after intestinal transplantation. The protocol was immunoSEQ multiplex PCR, while the TCRdb copy is restricted to in-frame clones and leaves out a portion. Here the sample spans about 130,000 clones, about nine tenths being singletons. No antigen has been identified for these receptors. The sequenced sample was unstimulated CD4+ T cells sorted from spleen or lymph node cells, obtained before intestinal transplant. These receptors came from a human donor who received an intestinal transplant.

V usage is TRBV4-2 and J usage is TRBJ2-5, with D possibly matching TRBD1 (5 bases). CDR1 is LGHNA, CDR2 YNFKEQ, per germline. Trimming shortened V by 0 bases and J by 1 base, and 15 bases separated the two germline ends. This CDR3 has 17 residues. The CDR3 DNA follows: TGTGCCAGCAGCCAAGAAGGGCAGGGATGGGGCCAAGAGACCCAGTACTTC. This sequence encodes CASSQEGQGWGQETQYF.

In DNA, the CDR3 is TGTGCCAGCAGCCTAGCCGGGACCCAAGAGACCCAGTACTTC. Protein product: CASSLAGTQETQYF. The rearrangement links TRBV5-4 to TRBJ2-5; D possibly matches TRBD1 or TRBD2 (5 bases each). Germline V CDR1 and CDR2: SGHNT, YYREEE (reference sequence). V was clipped by 4 bases and J by 1 base, with 11 bases between them. This CDR3 is 14 amino acids long.

The chain carries TRBV28 and TRBJ2-5; 11 bases match TRBD2. Germline-derived CDR1 and CDR2 are MDHEN and SYDVKM. V lost 6 bases, J lost 3 bases, and 6 bases stayed unmatched. The CDR3 spans 15 residues. The CDR3 sequence: CASRELAGVEETQYF. CDR3 sequence (DNA): TGTGCCAGCAGAGAACTAGCGGGAGTGGAAGAGACCCAGTACTTC.

This clone has just a few counts. The gene calls are TRBV5-6 and TRBJ2-6; D may be TRBD2 (7 bases). With 4 bases removed from V and 5 bases from J, the gap between germline ends came to 19 bases. Germline CDR1 and CDR2: SGHDT and YYEEEE. The CDR3 totals 17 residues. The CDR3 loop is CASSREGGMRWANVLTF. The CDR3 DNA reads as TGTGCCAGCAGCCGCGAGGGGGGGATGAGATGGGCCAACGTCCTGACTTTC.

This chain joins TRBV5-1 and TRBJ2-7, with TRBD1 identical over 7 bases. Germline CDR1 is SGHRS and CDR2 is YFSETQ. The length of the CDR3 is 15 residues. With V trimmed by 6 bases and J by 6 bases, 15 bases remained unmatched. The CDR3 region has the DNA TGCGCCAGCAAAATACCGCGGACAGGTGTAGGCGAGCAGTACTTC. Protein sequence: CASKIPRTGVGEQYF.

This clone has a single count. V and J are TRBV18 and TRBJ1-1; 7 nucleotides match TRBD1. The CDR3 runs 14 residues. V was pared by 7 bases and J by 0 bases, with 5 bases of the junction left unmatched. From germline, CDR1 is KGHSH and CDR2 LQKENI. The CDR3 DNA follows: TGTGCCAGCTACGTCACAGGGGTGAACACTGAAGCTTTCTTT. Its translation: CASYVTGVNTEAFF.

The chain couples TRBV6-4 to TRBJ1-5; TRBD1 matches at 8 bases. The germline CDR1 and CDR2 sequences are MRHNA and SNTAGT. CDR3 size: 14 residues. The J segment lost 6 bases and the V segment lost 8 bases, leaving 9 bases of the junction unmatched. The CDR3 coding sequence is TGTGCCAGCCGAAATCAGGGGGCAAGTCAGCCCCAGCATTTT. Protein product: CASRNQGASQPQHF.

Here the CDR3 reads CASSLRWLAGGPHEQFF. As DNA, the CDR3 is TGTGCCAGCAGCCTAAGGTGGCTAGCGGGAGGGCCCCATGAGCAGTTCTTC. The V gene is TRBV27, the J gene TRBJ2-1, with TRBD2 matching 12 bases. The CDR3 is 17 amino acids. Germline CDR1 reads MNHEY; CDR2 reads SMNVEV (reference sequence). Germline trimming cut 6 bases from V and 8 bases from J; bases unmatched to any gene: 14.

The V call is TRBV21-1, the J call TRBJ2-3; no check of the table's D call, TRBD2, against the DNA was made. TRBV21-1 is deemed a pseudogene. CDR3 length: 15 residues. The CDR3 bases are TGTGCCAGCAGCGAGCGGACGCCGGGCACAGATACGCAGTATTTT. Translation gives CASSERTPGTDTQYF.

The gene calls are TRBV27 and TRBJ2-7, with D hard to call. The CDR3 runs 15 residues. V lost 3 bases and J 1 base, leaving 13 bases between the germline ends. CDR1 is MNHEY and CDR2 is SMNVEV in the germline V gene (reference sequence). CDR3 sequence: CASSFYFGRSYEQYF. The CDR3 bases are TGTGCCAGCAGTTTCTATTTCGGCCGATCCTACGAGCAGTACTTC.

The chain is built from TRBV29-1 and TRBJ2-1, with a tentative D call TRBD2 (6 bases). Trimming left V 4 bases short and J 0 bases short, with 10 bases between. CDR1 and CDR2 from the germline V gene are SQVTM and ANQGSEA. This CDR3 comprises 14 residues. DNA for the CDR3: TGCAGCGTTGTAGCGGCGAGCTCCTACAATGAGCAGTTCTTC. It is translated as CSVVAASSYNEQFF.

The sample holds one count of this clone. This sequence joins TRBV7-3 and TRBJ2-2, with TRBD2 matching over 10 bases. Germline assignment: CDR1 SGHTA and CDR2 FQGTGA. V shed 4 bases and J 4 bases; nucleotides not matched to a gene: 3. This CDR3 region has 15 residues. This CDR3 is CASSSRTSGTGELFF. In DNA, the CDR3 is TGTGCCAGCAGCTCCCGGACTAGCGGCACCGGGGAGCTGTTTTTT.

The chain uses TRBV5-1 and TRBJ2-1; D not resolved. The CDR3 totals 12 residues. Germline V gene lookup returns CDR1 SGHRS and CDR2 YFSETQ. Trimming took 1 base from V and 7 from J, leaving 6 bases between them. The CDR3 loop is CASSLKLNEQFF. As DNA, the CDR3 is TGCGCCAGCAGCTTGAAGCTTAATGAGCAGTTCTTC.

J is TRBJ2-2 and V is TRBV7-2, with a weak D call TRBD2 (5 bases). V lost 5 bases, J lost 7 bases, and 14 bases lay in between. Germline V gene lookup returns CDR1 SGHTA and CDR2 FQGNSA. The CDR3 runs to 14 residues. In DNA, the CDR3 is TGTGCCAGCAGCCCGGACTCCTCGGGCGGGGAGCTGTTTTTT. It translates to CASSPDSSGGELFF.

This clone has a single count. The chain recombines TRBV5-6 with TRBJ2-7; 7 nucleotides align to TRBD2. Looked up from germline, CDR1 is SGHDT and CDR2 is YYEEEE. The trim removed 1 base at V and 5 bases at J, leaving 9 bases unmatched. The CDR3 is made up of 15 amino acids. CDR3 bases: TGTGCCAGCAGCTTGAACGGCGGGAGTAACCACGAGCAGTACTTC. Its translation is CASSLNGGSNHEQYF.

This clone is a singleton in its sample. The chain uses TRBV23-1 and TRBJ1-1; D may be TRBD1 (5 bases). TRBV23-1 is known as an ORF, though its function is uncertain. There are 16 residues in the CDR3. Trimming took off 2 bases at V and 1 base at J, with 14 bases between the two ends. CDR3: CASSQSSDRSNTEAFF. In DNA, the CDR3 is TGCGCCAGCAGTCAAAGCAGTGACAGATCGAACACTGAAGCTTTCTTT.

In the case of this clone: Other nucleotide sequences from this sample produce the same CDR3. The chain carries TRBV5-1 and TRBJ2-7, with 7 bases identical to TRBD1. This CDR3 is built from 14 residues. Trimming at V came to 0 bases and at J to 1 base, leaving 1 base not matched to a gene. Germline V gene data show CDR1 as SGHRS and CDR2 as YFSETQ. CDR3: CASSLETGSYEQYF. The CDR3 bases are TGCGCCAGCAGCTTGGAGACAGGGTCCTACGAGCAGTACTTC.

The rearrangement joins TRBV10-3 to TRBJ2-5; D possibly corresponds to TRBD2 (6 bases). The germline V and J ends were trimmed by 4 bases and 5 bases, with 11 bases remaining between them. Looked up from germline, CDR1 is ENHRY and CDR2 is SYGVKD. There are 13 residues in the CDR3. As DNA, the CDR3 is TGTGCCATCAGTGTTCGGGGGTGGGAGACCCAGTACTTC. Encoded protein: CAISVRGWETQYF.

The rearrangement uses TRBV7-2 and TRBJ1-4; D is ambiguous. The CDR3 is 16 amino acids. The germline CDR1 and CDR2 sequences are SGHTA and FQGNSA. Trimming removed 5 bases at V and 4 bases at J, with 17 bases between. The CDR3 coding sequence is TGTGCCAGCAGCCCCGATAGTGCCCTAGATAATGAAAAACTGTTTTTT. It yields the protein CASSPDSALDNEKLFF.

As regards this clone: Distinct nucleotide sequences in the sample also encode this CDR3. V usage is TRBV20-1 and J usage is TRBJ2-1; D remains ambiguous. Germline V gene data show CDR1 as DFQATT and CDR2 as SNEGSKA (reference sequence). The CDR3 length is 9 residues. Trimming cost V 3 bases and J 7 bases, with 1 base left between them. CDR3 sequence (DNA): TGCAGTGCTAGGAATGAGCAGTTCTTC. Translated, it gives CSARNEQFF.

V is TRBV28 and J is TRBJ1-3; D is unclear. This CDR3 is 13 amino acids long. V lost 6 bases and J lost 4, with 10 bases in between. Germline V gene data show CDR1 as MDHEN and CDR2 as SYDVKM. CDR3 in DNA: TGTGCCAGCAGCGAGGGTATGGGAAACACCATATATTTT. Protein: CASSEGMGNTIYF.

This clone was counted only a few times. The chain uses TRBV9 and TRBJ1-2; D is unresolved. Between the trimmed V and J ends, which lost 0 bases and 0 bases, there was a span of 6 bases. CDR3 length equals 14 residues. Germline V gives CDR1 SGDLS, CDR2 YYNGEE. The CDR3 DNA reads as TGTGCCAGCAGCGTAGACACAGCTAACTATGGCTACACCTTC. Its translation is CASSVDTANYGYTF.

The chain links TRBV6-1 to TRBJ1-5, with unresolved D. The germline V and J ends were trimmed by 6 bases and 0 bases, with 12 bases remaining between them. This CDR3 is built from 15 residues. CDR1 and CDR2 (germline): MNHNS, SASEGT. The CDR3 nucleotides are TGTGCCAGCAGCCAAGACGGCGGTAGCAATCAGCCCCAGCATTTT. Its protein is CASSQDGGSNQPQHF.

This chain joins TRBV6-1 and TRBJ1-1; no clear D gene. Germline CDR1 is MNHNS and CDR2 is SASEGT. V was trimmed by 0 bases and J by 4 bases, leaving 15 bases between them. This CDR3 is built from 16 residues. The CDR3 is CASSEALPRTATEAFF. The CDR3 DNA is TGTGCCAGCAGTGAAGCATTACCTAGGACGGCCACTGAAGCTTTCTTT.

The genes are TRBV19 and TRBJ2-5; 12 bases match TRBD2. The germline V gene has CDR1 LNHDA and CDR2 SQIVND (reference sequence). Germline trimming cut 10 bases from V and 3 bases from J; bases unmatched to any gene: 6. The CDR3 has 14 amino acids. The CDR3 protein is CATRRLAGEETQYF. The CDR3 nucleotides are TGTGCCACTCGACGACTAGCGGGAGAAGAGACCCAGTACTTC.

This clone has just a few counts. The chain couples TRBV21-1 to TRBJ2-7; the table names TRBD1, a call not compared with the DNA. TRBV21-1 is a listed pseudogene. The length of the CDR3 is 15 residues. The DNA for the CDR3 is TGTGCCAGCAGCAAAGTTAGGGGGTGTGGCTACGAGCAGTACTTC. Protein product: CASSKVRGCGYEQYF.

This chain connects TRBV6-6 to TRBJ2-1, with D perhaps being TRBD1 or TRBD2 (5 bases each). This CDR3 has 15 amino acids. CDR1 and CDR2 from the germline V gene are MNHNY and SVGAGI (reference sequence). Trimming took off 5 bases at V and 7 bases at J, with 18 bases between the two ends. The CDR3 protein is CASSPGTPVGNEQFF. The CDR3 region has the DNA TGTGCCAGCAGTCCCGGGACGCCTGTGGGTAATGAGCAGTTCTTC.